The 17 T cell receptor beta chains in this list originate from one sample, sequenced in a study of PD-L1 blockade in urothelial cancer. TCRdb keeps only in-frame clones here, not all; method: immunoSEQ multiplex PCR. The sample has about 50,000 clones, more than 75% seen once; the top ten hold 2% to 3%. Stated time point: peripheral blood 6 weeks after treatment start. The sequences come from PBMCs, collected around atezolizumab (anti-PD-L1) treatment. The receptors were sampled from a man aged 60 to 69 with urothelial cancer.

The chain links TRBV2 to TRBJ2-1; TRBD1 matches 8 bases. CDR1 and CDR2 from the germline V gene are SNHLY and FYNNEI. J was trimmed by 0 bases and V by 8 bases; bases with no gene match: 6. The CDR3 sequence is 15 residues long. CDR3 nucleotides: TGTGCCAGCTACTTACAGGGGGTCTCCTACAATGAGCAGTTCTTC. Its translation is CASYLQGVSYNEQFF.

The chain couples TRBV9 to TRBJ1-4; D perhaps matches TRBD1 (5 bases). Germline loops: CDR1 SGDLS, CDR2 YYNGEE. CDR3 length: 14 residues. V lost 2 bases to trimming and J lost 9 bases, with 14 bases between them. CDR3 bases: TGTGCCAGCAGCGTGGACCAGGTGGGGCAAAAACTGTTTTTT. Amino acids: CASSVDQVGQKLFF. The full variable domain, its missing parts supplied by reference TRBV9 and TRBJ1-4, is DSGVTQTPKHLITATGQRVTLRCSPRSGDLSVYWYQQSLDQGLQFLIQYYNGEERAKGNILERFSAQQFPDLHSELNLSSLELGDSALYFCASSVDQVGQKLFFGSGTQLSVL.

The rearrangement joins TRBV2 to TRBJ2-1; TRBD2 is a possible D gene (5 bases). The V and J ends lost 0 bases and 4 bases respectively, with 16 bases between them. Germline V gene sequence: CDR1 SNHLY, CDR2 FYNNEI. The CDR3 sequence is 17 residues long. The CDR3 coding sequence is TGTGCCAGCAGTGAAGCGCTCACGGGATTTGCGTACAATGAGCAGTTCTTC. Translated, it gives CASSEALTGFAYNEQFF.

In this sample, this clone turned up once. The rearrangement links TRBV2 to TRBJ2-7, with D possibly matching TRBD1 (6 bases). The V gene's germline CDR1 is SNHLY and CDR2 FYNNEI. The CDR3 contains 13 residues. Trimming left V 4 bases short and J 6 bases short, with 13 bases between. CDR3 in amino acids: CASSGQEVGEQYF. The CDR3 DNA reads TGTGCCAGCAGTGGACAGGAGGTCGGCGAGCAGTACTTC.

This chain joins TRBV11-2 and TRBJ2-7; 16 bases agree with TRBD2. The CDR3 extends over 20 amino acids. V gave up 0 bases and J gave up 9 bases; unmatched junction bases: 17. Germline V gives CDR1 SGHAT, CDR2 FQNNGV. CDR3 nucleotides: TGTGCCAGCAGCTTAGAGGCGGGACTAGCGGGAGGGTACTCTACGACCGTGCAGTACTTC. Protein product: CASSLEAGLAGGYSTTVQYF.

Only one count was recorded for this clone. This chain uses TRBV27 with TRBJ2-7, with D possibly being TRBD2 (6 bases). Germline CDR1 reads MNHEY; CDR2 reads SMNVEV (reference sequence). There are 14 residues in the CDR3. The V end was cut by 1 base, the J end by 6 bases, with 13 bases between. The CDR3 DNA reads TGTGCCAGCAGTTTATATAGTTTCGGGGGCGAGCAGTACTTC. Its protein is CASSLYSFGGEQYF.

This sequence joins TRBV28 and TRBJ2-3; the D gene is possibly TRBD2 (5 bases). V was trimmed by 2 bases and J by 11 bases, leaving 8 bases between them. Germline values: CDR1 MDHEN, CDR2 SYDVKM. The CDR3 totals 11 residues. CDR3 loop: CASSLGGKQYF. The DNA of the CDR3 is TGTGCCAGCAGTTTAGGAGGAAAGCAGTATTTT.

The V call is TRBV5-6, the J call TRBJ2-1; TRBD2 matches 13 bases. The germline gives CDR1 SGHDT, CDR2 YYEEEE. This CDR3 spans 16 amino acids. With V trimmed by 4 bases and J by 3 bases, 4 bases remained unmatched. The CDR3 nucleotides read TGTGCCAGCAGCACGGGACTAGCGGGACTCTACAATGAGCAGTTCTTC. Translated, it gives CASSTGLAGLYNEQFF.

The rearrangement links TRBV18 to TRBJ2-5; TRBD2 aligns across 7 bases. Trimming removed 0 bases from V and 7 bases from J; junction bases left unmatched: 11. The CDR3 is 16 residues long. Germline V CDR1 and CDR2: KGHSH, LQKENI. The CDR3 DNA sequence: TGTGCCAGCTCACCACCTGGAGAAGGTCCGGGGGGGACCCAGTACTTC. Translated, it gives CASSPPGEGPGGTQYF.

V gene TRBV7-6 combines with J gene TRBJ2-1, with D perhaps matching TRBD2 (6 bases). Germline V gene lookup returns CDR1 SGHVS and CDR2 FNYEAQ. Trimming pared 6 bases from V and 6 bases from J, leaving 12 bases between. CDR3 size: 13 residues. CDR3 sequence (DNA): TGTGCCAGCAGTTCTACTAGCCGCAATGAGCAGTTCTTC. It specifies CASSSTSRNEQFF. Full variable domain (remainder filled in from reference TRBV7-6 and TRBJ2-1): GAGVSQSPRYKVTKRGQDVALRCDPISGHVSLYWYRQALGQGPEFLTYFNYEAQQDKSGLPNDRFSAERPEGSISTLTIQRTEQRDSAMYRCASSSTSRNEQFFGPGTRLTVL.

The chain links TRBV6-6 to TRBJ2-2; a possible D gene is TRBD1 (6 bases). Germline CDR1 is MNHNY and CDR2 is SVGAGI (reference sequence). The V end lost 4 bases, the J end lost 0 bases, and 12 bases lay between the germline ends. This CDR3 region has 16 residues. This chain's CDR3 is CASSLPRDTNTGELFF. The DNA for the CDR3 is TGTGCCAGCAGTTTGCCACGGGACACGAACACCGGGGAGCTGTTTTTT.

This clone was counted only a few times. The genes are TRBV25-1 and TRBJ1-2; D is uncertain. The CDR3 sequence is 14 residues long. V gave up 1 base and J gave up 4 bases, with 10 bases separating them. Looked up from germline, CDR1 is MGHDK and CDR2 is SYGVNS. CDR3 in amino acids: CASSESRAGYGYTF. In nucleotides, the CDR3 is TGTGCCAGCAGTGAATCCCGCGCGGGCTATGGCTACACCTTC.

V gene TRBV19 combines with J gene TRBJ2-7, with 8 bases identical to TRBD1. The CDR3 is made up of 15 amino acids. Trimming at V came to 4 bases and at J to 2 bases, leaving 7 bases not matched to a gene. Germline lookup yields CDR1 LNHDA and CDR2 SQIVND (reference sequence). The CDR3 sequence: CASSSGQGMAYEQYF. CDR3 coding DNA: TGTGCCAGTAGTAGTGGACAGGGTATGGCCTACGAGCAGTACTTC.

The CDR3 sequence is CASSHSGGEETQYF. CDR3 bases: TGTGCCAGCAGCCATTCAGGGGGTGAAGAGACCCAGTACTTC. The V call is TRBV7-9, the J call TRBJ2-5, with 7 nucleotides matching TRBD1. The CDR3 extends over 14 amino acids. CDR1 is SEHNR, CDR2 FQNEAQ, per germline (reference sequence). Trimming at V came to 5 bases and at J to 3 bases, leaving 6 bases not matched to a gene.

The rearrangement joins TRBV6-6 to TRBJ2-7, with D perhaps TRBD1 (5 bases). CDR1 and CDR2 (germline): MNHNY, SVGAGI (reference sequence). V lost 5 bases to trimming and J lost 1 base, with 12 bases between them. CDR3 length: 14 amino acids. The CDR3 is CASSPDIRSYEQYF. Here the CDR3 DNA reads TGTGCCAGCAGTCCGGACATCCGTTCCTACGAGCAGTACTTC.

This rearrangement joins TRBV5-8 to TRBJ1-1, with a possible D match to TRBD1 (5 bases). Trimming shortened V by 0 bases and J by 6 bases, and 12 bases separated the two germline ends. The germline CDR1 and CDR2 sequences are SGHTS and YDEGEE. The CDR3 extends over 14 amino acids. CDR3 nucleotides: TGTGCCAGCAGCTTGGGGCTTGGGGCCGCTGAAGCTTTCTTT. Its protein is CASSLGLGAAEAFF.

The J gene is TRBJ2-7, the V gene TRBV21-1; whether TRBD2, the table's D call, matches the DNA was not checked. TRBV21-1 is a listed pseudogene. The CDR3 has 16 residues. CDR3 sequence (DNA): TGTGCCAGCAGGGGGGGTTGTCAGGTCCATCCATACGAGCAGTACTTC. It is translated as CASRGGCQVHPYEQYF.